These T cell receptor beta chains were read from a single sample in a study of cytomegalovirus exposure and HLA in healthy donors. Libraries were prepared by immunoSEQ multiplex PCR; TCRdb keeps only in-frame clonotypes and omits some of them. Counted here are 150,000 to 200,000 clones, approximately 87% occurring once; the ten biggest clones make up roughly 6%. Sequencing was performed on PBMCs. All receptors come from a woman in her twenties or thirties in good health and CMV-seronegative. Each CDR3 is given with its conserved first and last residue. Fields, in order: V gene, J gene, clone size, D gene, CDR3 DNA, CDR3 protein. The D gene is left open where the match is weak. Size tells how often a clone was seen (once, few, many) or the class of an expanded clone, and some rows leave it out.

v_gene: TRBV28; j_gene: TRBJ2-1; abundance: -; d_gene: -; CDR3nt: TGTGCCAGCAGTTTATACAGCGGGCTTAATGAGCAGTTCTTC; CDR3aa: CASSLYSGLNEQFF
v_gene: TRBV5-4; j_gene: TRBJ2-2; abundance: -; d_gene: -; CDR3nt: TGTGCCAGCAGCTTGGCCCCCGGCGATATCGGGGAGCTGTTTTTT; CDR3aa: CASSLAPGDIGELFF
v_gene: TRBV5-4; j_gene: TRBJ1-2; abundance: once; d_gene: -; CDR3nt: TGTGCCAGCAGCTTAACCGGGACTCTCGCCGGCTACACCTTC; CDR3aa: CASSLTGTLAGYTF
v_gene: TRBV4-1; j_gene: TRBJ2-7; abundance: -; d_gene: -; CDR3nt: TGCGCCAGCAGCCAGTACACGGATAGTTACGAGCAGTACTTC; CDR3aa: CASSQYTDSYEQYF
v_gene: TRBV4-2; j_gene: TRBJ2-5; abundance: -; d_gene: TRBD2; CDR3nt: TGTGCCAGCAGCCAAGGCAGAAGGATGACTAGCGGGACCCAGTACTTC; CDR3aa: CASSQGRRMTSGTQYF
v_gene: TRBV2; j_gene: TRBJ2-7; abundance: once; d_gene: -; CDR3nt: TGTGCCAGCAGGGCGGGCCATTACGAGCAGTACTTC; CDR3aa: CASRAGHYEQYF
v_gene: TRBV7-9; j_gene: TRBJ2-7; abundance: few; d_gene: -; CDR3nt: TGCGAGGGGAGCTCCTACGAGCAGTACTTC; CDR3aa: CEGSSYEQYF
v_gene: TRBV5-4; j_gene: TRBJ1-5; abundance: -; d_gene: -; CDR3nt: TGTGCCAGCAGCTTGGGGAGGGGCCCCAATCAGCCCCAGCATTTT; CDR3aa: CASSLGRGPNQPQHF
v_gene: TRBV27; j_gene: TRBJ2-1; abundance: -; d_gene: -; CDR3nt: TGTGCCAGCAGTCCCAGACAGGTATACAATGAGCAGTTCTTC; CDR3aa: CASSPRQVYNEQFF
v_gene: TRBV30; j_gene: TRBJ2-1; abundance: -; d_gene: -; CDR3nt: TGTGCCTGGGGACAGAGCAATGAGCAGTTCTTC; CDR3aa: CAWGQSNEQFF
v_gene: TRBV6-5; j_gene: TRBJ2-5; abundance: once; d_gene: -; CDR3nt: TGTGCCAGCAGTTACTCCCGGGATCGGGTGACCCAGTACTTC; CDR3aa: CASSYSRDRVTQYF
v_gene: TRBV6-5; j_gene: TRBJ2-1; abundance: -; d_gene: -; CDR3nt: TGTGCCAGCAGTCTAGGGGCCGCAGGTTGGGATGAGCAGTTCTTC; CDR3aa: CASSLGAAGWDEQFF
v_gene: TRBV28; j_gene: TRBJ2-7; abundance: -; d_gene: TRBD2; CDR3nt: TGTGCCAGCTGTGTGGGGGGAACGAGCGGGAGTTTCTACGAGCAGTACTTC; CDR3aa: CASCVGGTSGSFYEQYF
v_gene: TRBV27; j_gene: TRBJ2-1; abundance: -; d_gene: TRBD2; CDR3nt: TGTGCCAGCAGTATCCATCGGGAGGGCCTCTACAATGAGCAGTTCTTC; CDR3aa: CASSIHREGLYNEQFF
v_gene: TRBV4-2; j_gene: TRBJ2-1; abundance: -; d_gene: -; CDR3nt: TGTGCCAGCAGCCGCCGATTAGGGCAGGGCGGCCTCCACAATGAGCAGTTCTTC; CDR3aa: CASSRRLGQGGLHNEQFF
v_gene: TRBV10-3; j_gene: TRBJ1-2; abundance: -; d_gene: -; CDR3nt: TGTGCCATCAGTGAGTCCGTCGGCAGGGCAGGCTACACCTTC; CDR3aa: CAISESVGRAGYTF
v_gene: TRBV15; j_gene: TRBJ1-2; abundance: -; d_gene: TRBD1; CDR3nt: TGTGCCACCAGCAGCGGGACAGGGATAGATGGCTACACCTTC; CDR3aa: CATSSGTGIDGYTF
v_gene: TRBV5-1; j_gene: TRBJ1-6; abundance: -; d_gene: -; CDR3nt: TGCGCCAGCAGCATCGGGACGGACGGGAACCTTAATTCACCCCTCCACTTT; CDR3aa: CASSIGTDGNLNSPLHF
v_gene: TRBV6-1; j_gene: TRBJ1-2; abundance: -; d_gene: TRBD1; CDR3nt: TGTGCCAGCAATCCGACAGGGACATATGGCTACACCTTC; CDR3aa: CASNPTGTYGYTF
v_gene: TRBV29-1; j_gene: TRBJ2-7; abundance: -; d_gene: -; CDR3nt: TGCAGCGCTACTCCTCTAGGCTCCTACGAGCAGTACTTC; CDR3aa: CSATPLGSYEQYF
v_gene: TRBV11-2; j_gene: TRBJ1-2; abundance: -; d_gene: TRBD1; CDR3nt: TGTGCCAGCAGCTTCCGACAGGGAGGCTACACCTTC; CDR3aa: CASSFRQGGYTF
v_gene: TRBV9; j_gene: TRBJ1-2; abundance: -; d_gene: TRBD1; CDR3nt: TGTGCCAGCAGCGTGGGGGACAGAGCCTATGGCTACACCTTC; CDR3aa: CASSVGDRAYGYTF
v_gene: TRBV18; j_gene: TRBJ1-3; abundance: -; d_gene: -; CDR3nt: TGTGCCAGCTCAACTGGATTAGGAAACACCATATATTTT; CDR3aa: CASSTGLGNTIYF
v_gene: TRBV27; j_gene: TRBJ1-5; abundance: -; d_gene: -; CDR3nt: TGTGCCAGCAGTCCGAGGGGGGGGAGCAATCAGCCCCAGCATTTT; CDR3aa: CASSPRGGSNQPQHF
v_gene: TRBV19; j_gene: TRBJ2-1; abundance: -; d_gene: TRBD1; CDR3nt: TGTGCCAGTAGCGGACAGGGCTTGCTCAATGAGCAGTTCTTC; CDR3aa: CASSGQGLLNEQFF
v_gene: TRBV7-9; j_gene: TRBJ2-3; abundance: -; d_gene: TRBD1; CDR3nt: TGTGCCAGCAGCTCCGGACAGGTGGTCAGGGGTCCCACAGATACGCAGTATTTT; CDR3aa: CASSSGQVVRGPTDTQYF
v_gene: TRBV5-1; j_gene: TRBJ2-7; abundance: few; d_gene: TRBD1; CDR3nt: TGCGCCAGCAGCTTGTTTACAGGGGGCGAGCAGTACTTC; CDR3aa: CASSLFTGGEQYF
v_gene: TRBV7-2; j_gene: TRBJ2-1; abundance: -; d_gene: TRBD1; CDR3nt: TGTGCCAGCAACTCCGGGACAGGGCACAATGAGCAGTTCTTC; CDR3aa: CASNSGTGHNEQFF
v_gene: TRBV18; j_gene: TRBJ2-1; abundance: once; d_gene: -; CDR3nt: TGTGCCAGCTCACCCCTATCGGGTGAGCAGTTCTTC; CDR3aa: CASSPLSGEQFF